The 2 T cell receptor beta chains reported below all come from one sample, sequenced in a study of T cells after yellow fever vaccination. From the 5' RACE reads, TCRdb called clonotypes with MiXCR, one entry per CDR3 protein. This table holds 360,000 or so distinct CDR3 sequences, roughly 10% found once. The source material was PBMCs, sampled on the day of the first yellow fever vaccination. The origin of the receptors is a man between 18 and 35 years old who received the YFV17D yellow fever vaccine.

The rearrangement links TRBV12-3 or TRBV12-4 to TRBJ2-7; TRBD1 agrees at 7 bases. V was clipped by 6 bases and J by 1 base; unmatched bases: 9. The CDR3 consists of 15 residues. The CDR3 loop reads CASSRQGEGSYEQYF. CDR3 bases: TGTGCCAGCAGCAGACAGGGTGAGGGGTCCTACGAGCAGTACTTC.

The chain links TRBV20-1 to TRBJ2-1; D is possibly TRBD2 (6 bases). The CDR3 contains 15 residues. CDR1 is DFQATT and CDR2 is SNEGSKA in the germline V gene (reference sequence). V lost 0 bases to trimming and J lost 9 bases, with 18 bases between them. Written as DNA, the CDR3 is TGCAGTGCTAGAGATGAGCGGCGGGGTTTTACTGAGCAGTTCTTC. This codes for CSARDERRGFTEQFF.